This TCR beta chain was identified during a study of blood T cell repertoires in COVID-19. Study-level information: Samples taken during acute and convalescent COVID-19 were collected in the United States, Italy and Spain. PBMCs, B-cell-depleted T cells, or T cells were the source of the cDNA or gDNA that made up the material.

Germline V gene sequence: CDR1 SGHAT, CDR2 FQNNGV. With V trimmed by 3 bases and J by 1 base, 3 bases remained unmatched. This CDR3 spans 14 amino acids. Per the original methods: For nucleated cells, counts were estimated from reference gene primer amplification. The assay was immunoSEQ multiplex PCR, and TCRdb's table has in-frame clones only and misses some. From that table come the V and J calls and clone size; the DNA was used to work out D and trimming. The sample lists 150,000 to 200,000 clones, around 89% seen once, with under 2% in the top ten. The source of this sequence is a man aged 18 to 30 who had recovered from COVID-19. The sequencing sample was made of peripheral blood. The chain combines TRBV11-2 with TRBJ2-7; 7 nucleotides match TRBD1. CDR3 DNA: TGTGCCAGCAGCTTCGACAGGGTATCCTACGAGCAGTACTTC. Translating gives CASSFDRVSYEQYF.